A selection of T cell receptor beta chains follows, all from one sample in a study of blood T cell repertoires in COVID-19. Assay used: immunoSEQ multiplex PCR; TCRdb lists only in-frame clones, some missing. Here the sample spans approximately 280,000 clones, 70% to 90% being singletons. Material: peripheral blood. The receptors stem from a man aged 18 to 29 with active or convalescent COVID-19. Each CDR3 is given with its conserved first and last residue. The order of the fields is CDR3 protein, CDR3 DNA, clone size, D gene, J gene, V gene. D genes are given only for firm matches. Where a row states a size, it is once, few, many or the class of an expanded clone; other rows omit it.

cdr3_aa: CASRGTGENTQYF
cdr3_nt: TGTGCCAGCAGGGGAACAGGGGAGAATACGCAGTATTTT
clone_size: NA
d_call: TRBD1
j_call: TRBJ2-3
v_call: TRBV6-5

cdr3_aa: CASSGGTVRTQYF
cdr3_nt: TGTGCCAGCAGCGGGGGGACCGTGAGGACCCAGTACTTC
clone_size: once
d_call: NA
j_call: TRBJ2-5
v_call: TRBV5-6

cdr3_aa: CASSPDRVAGNTIYF
cdr3_nt: TGTGCCAGCAGCCCGGACAGGGTAGCAGGAAACACCATATATTTT
clone_size: NA
d_call: TRBD1
j_call: TRBJ1-3
v_call: TRBV7-8

cdr3_aa: CASSLAPGGDEKLFF
cdr3_nt: TGTGCCAGCAGCTTAGCTCCGGGGGGCGATGAAAAACTGTTTTTT
clone_size: NA
d_call: NA
j_call: TRBJ1-4
v_call: TRBV11-2

cdr3_aa: CASSLVGTGGVEQYF
cdr3_nt: TGCGCCAGCAGCTTGGTGGGGACAGGGGGCGTCGAGCAGTACTTC
clone_size: NA
d_call: TRBD1
j_call: TRBJ2-7
v_call: TRBV5-1

cdr3_aa: CASSLGTAGVTIYF
cdr3_nt: TGTGCCAGCAGCTTAGGCACGGCTGGAGTCACCATATATTTT
clone_size: few
d_call: NA
j_call: TRBJ1-3
v_call: TRBV5-6

cdr3_aa: CASSLRTGMNTEAFF
cdr3_nt: TGTGCCAGCAGTCTCAGGACAGGTATGAACACTGAAGCTTTCTTT
clone_size: NA
d_call: TRBD1
j_call: TRBJ1-1
v_call: TRBV6-5

cdr3_aa: CASSRGHLNYGYTF
cdr3_nt: TGCGCCAGCAGCCGGGGACACCTTAACTATGGCTACACCTTC
clone_size: NA
d_call: NA
j_call: TRBJ1-2
v_call: TRBV4-3

cdr3_aa: CASSKRGLKQGPHTDTQYF
cdr3_nt: TGTGCCAGCAGTAAACGCGGACTCAAACAGGGCCCCCACACAGATACGCAGTATTTT
clone_size: NA
d_call: NA
j_call: TRBJ2-3
v_call: TRBV27

cdr3_aa: CASSRTRGPIGELFF
cdr3_nt: TGTGCCAGCAGTAGGACCAGGGGCCCAATCGGGGAGCTGTTTTTT
clone_size: few
d_call: NA
j_call: TRBJ2-2
v_call: TRBV11-2

cdr3_aa: CASSQERRGAVYNEQFF
cdr3_nt: TGCGCCAGCAGCCAAGAACGTCGGGGGGCTGTCTACAATGAGCAGTTCTTC
clone_size: NA
d_call: NA
j_call: TRBJ2-1
v_call: TRBV4-1

cdr3_aa: CASSLTGTEEETQYF
cdr3_nt: TGTGCCAGCAGCTTGACCGGGACAGAAGAAGAGACCCAGTACTTC
clone_size: NA
d_call: TRBD1
j_call: TRBJ2-5
v_call: TRBV7-9

cdr3_aa: CASSYWGPGSYEQYF
cdr3_nt: TGTGCCAGCAGTTATTGGGGCCCCGGGTCCTACGAGCAGTACTTC
clone_size: NA
d_call: NA
j_call: TRBJ2-7
v_call: TRBV6-6

cdr3_aa: CASSPAWAGGETQYF
cdr3_nt: TGTGCCAGCAGCCCGGCTTGGGCAGGGGGCGAGACCCAGTACTTC
clone_size: NA
d_call: TRBD1
j_call: TRBJ2-5
v_call: TRBV5-6

cdr3_aa: CASSLTLTGGNTIYF
cdr3_nt: TGTGCCAGCAGCTTGACCTTGACAGGGGGAAACACCATATATTTT
clone_size: NA
d_call: TRBD1
j_call: TRBJ1-3
v_call: TRBV5-6

cdr3_aa: CASSADRQVSPLHF
cdr3_nt: TGTGCCAGTAGTGCGGACAGACAAGTTTCACCCCTCCACTTT
clone_size: NA
d_call: NA
j_call: TRBJ1-6
v_call: TRBV19

cdr3_aa: CASSQDRTNTEAFF
cdr3_nt: TGCGCCAGCAGTCAGGACAGAACTAACACTGAAGCTTTCTTT
clone_size: NA
d_call: NA
j_call: TRBJ1-1
v_call: TRBV4-3

cdr3_aa: CASSLSGDILQIRSRDTDTQYF
cdr3_nt: TGTGCCAGCAGTTTATCGGGGGACATTCTACAGATACGCTCAAGAGACACAGATACGCAGTATTTT
clone_size: NA
d_call: NA
j_call: TRBJ2-3
v_call: TRBV27

cdr3_aa: CASSEQDNQNTEAFF
cdr3_nt: TGTGCCAGCAGTGAACAGGACAACCAAAACACTGAAGCTTTCTTT
clone_size: once
d_call: NA
j_call: TRBJ1-1
v_call: TRBV2

cdr3_aa: CASSFLGQGNGYTF
cdr3_nt: TGTGCCAGCAGTTTCCTGGGACAGGGGAATGGCTACACCTTC
clone_size: NA
d_call: TRBD1
j_call: TRBJ1-2
v_call: TRBV27

cdr3_aa: CASSLGGDFNEQFF
cdr3_nt: TGTGCCAGCAGCTTAGGAGGAGATTTCAATGAGCAGTTCTTC
clone_size: NA
d_call: NA
j_call: TRBJ2-1
v_call: TRBV7-9

cdr3_aa: CASSQLGLISGANVLTF
cdr3_nt: TGTGCCAGCAGCCAATTGGGACTAATCTCTGGGGCCAACGTCCTGACTTTC
clone_size: NA
d_call: TRBD2
j_call: TRBJ2-6
v_call: TRBV3-1/TRBV3-2

cdr3_aa: CASSQEGLAVPGNEQFF
cdr3_nt: TGTGCCAGCAGCCAAGAGGGACTAGCAGTCCCGGGAAATGAGCAGTTCTTC
clone_size: NA
d_call: TRBD2
j_call: TRBJ2-1
v_call: TRBV7-3

cdr3_aa: CASSPGLIIMSAFF
cdr3_nt: TGTGCCAGCAGCCCCGGACTTATCATAATGTCAGCTTTCTTT
clone_size: NA
d_call: NA
j_call: TRBJ1-1
v_call: TRBV5-6

cdr3_aa: CASSHRIGEAYGYTF
cdr3_nt: TGTGCCAGCAGCCACCGGATAGGGGAGGCCTATGGCTACACCTTC
clone_size: NA
d_call: NA
j_call: TRBJ1-2
v_call: TRBV5-5

cdr3_aa: CASSLQLQGDLLAGPTDTQYF
cdr3_nt: TGTGCCAGCAGCCTTCAACTACAGGGGGACTTACTAGCGGGGCCCACAGATACGCAGTATTTT
clone_size: NA
d_call: TRBD2
j_call: TRBJ2-3
v_call: TRBV3-1/TRBV3-2

cdr3_aa: CASSQGTQGQGYTF
cdr3_nt: TGTGCCAGCAGTCAAGGTACCCAGGGGCAAGGCTACACCTTC
clone_size: NA
d_call: NA
j_call: TRBJ1-2
v_call: TRBV27

cdr3_aa: CASSLGSSTDTQYF
cdr3_nt: TGTGCCAGCAGCTTAGGGAGTTCCACAGATACGCAGTATTTT
clone_size: once
d_call: NA
j_call: TRBJ2-3
v_call: TRBV13

cdr3_aa: CASKLAGASSYEQYF
cdr3_nt: TGTGCCAGCAAACTAGCGGGGGCTAGCTCCTACGAGCAGTACTTC
clone_size: NA
d_call: TRBD2
j_call: TRBJ2-7
v_call: TRBV6-5

cdr3_aa: CASSSGTGGSSGYTF
cdr3_nt: TGTGCCAGCAGTTCCGGGACAGGGGGGTCGAGTGGCTACACCTTC
clone_size: NA
d_call: TRBD1
j_call: TRBJ1-2
v_call: TRBV2

cdr3_aa: CASSPGDRVNGYTF
cdr3_nt: TGTGCCAGCTCCCCGGGGGACAGGGTAAATGGCTACACCTTC
clone_size: few
d_call: TRBD1
j_call: TRBJ1-2
v_call: TRBV28

cdr3_aa: CASSPGQAFYEQYF
cdr3_nt: TGTGCCAGCAGCCCGGGACAAGCTTTCTACGAGCAGTACTTC
clone_size: few
d_call: NA
j_call: TRBJ2-7
v_call: TRBV7-9

cdr3_aa: CASSQGRINQPQHF
cdr3_nt: TGTGCCAGCAGCCAAGGCAGGATAAATCAGCCCCAGCATTTT
clone_size: NA
d_call: NA
j_call: TRBJ1-5
v_call: TRBV4-2

cdr3_aa: CASSQEDRGYGYTF
cdr3_nt: TGCGCCAGCAGCCAAGAGGACAGGGGTTATGGCTACACCTTC
clone_size: NA
d_call: TRBD1
j_call: TRBJ1-2
v_call: TRBV4-3

cdr3_aa: CATSRDRGGAEAFF
cdr3_nt: TGTGCCACCAGCAGGGACAGGGGTGGGGCTGAAGCTTTCTTT
clone_size: NA
d_call: TRBD1
j_call: TRBJ1-1
v_call: TRBV15

cdr3_aa: CASSSGQGNTEAFF
cdr3_nt: TGTGCCAGCAGTAGCGGACAGGGGAACACTGAAGCTTTCTTT
clone_size: NA
d_call: TRBD1
j_call: TRBJ1-1
v_call: TRBV6-2/TRBV6-3

cdr3_aa: CASSFLTGVGNEQFF
cdr3_nt: TGTGCCAGCAGCTTTCTGACAGGGGTTGGCAATGAGCAGTTCTTC
clone_size: NA
d_call: TRBD1
j_call: TRBJ2-1
v_call: TRBV5-6

cdr3_aa: CASSGRGSNQPQHF
cdr3_nt: TGTGCCAGCAGTGGCAGGGGAAGCAATCAGCCCCAGCATTTT
clone_size: NA
d_call: NA
j_call: TRBJ1-5
v_call: TRBV2

cdr3_aa: CSVGDSGNTIYF
cdr3_nt: TGCAGCGTTGGTGACAGTGGAAACACCATATATTTT
clone_size: NA
d_call: NA
j_call: TRBJ1-3
v_call: TRBV29-1

cdr3_aa: CASSSSLETGQYF
cdr3_nt: TGTGCCAGCAGCTCTTCTCTGGAGACTGGGCAGTATTTT
clone_size: NA
d_call: NA
j_call: TRBJ2-3
v_call: TRBV11-2

cdr3_aa: CASSLMAGVGIYGYTF
cdr3_nt: TGTGCCAGCAGCTTGATGGCCGGGGTGGGTATCTATGGCTACACCTTC
clone_size: NA
d_call: NA
j_call: TRBJ1-2
v_call: TRBV2

cdr3_aa: CASSPSPSYEQYF
cdr3_nt: TGTGCCAGCAGTCCCTCCCCCTCCTACGAGCAGTACTTC
clone_size: NA
d_call: NA
j_call: TRBJ2-7
v_call: TRBV27

cdr3_aa: CASSQEGGGRYGYTF
cdr3_nt: TGCGCCAGCAGCCAAGAGGGCGGGGGGCGGTATGGCTACACCTTC
clone_size: NA
d_call: NA
j_call: TRBJ1-2
v_call: TRBV4-1

cdr3_aa: CASRPQNEKLFF
cdr3_nt: TGTGCCAGCAGACCCCAGAATGAAAAACTGTTTTTT
clone_size: NA
d_call: NA
j_call: TRBJ1-4
v_call: TRBV12-3/TRBV12-4

cdr3_aa: CASSSGGSGNTIYF
cdr3_nt: TGTGCCAGCAGTTCAGGGGGCTCTGGAAACACCATATATTTT
clone_size: NA
d_call: TRBD1
j_call: TRBJ1-3
v_call: TRBV6-5

cdr3_aa: CASSPGGTVGQPQHF
cdr3_nt: TGTGCCAGCAGCCCAGGCGGGACAGTGGGTCAGCCCCAGCATTTT
clone_size: NA
d_call: TRBD1
j_call: TRBJ1-5
v_call: TRBV7-9

cdr3_aa: CASSLAPGLLNNEQFF
cdr3_nt: TGTGCCAGCAGCTTAGCCCCGGGACTACTCAACAATGAGCAGTTCTTC
clone_size: NA
d_call: TRBD2
j_call: TRBJ2-1
v_call: TRBV7-7

cdr3_aa: CASSLGLRPYEQYF
cdr3_nt: TGTGCCAGCAGCCTCGGACTCCGCCCCTACGAGCAGTACTTC
clone_size: NA
d_call: NA
j_call: TRBJ2-7
v_call: TRBV3-1/TRBV3-2

cdr3_aa: CASTSLSETQYF
cdr3_nt: TGTGCCAGCACGAGCTTATCGGAGACCCAGTACTTC
clone_size: NA
d_call: NA
j_call: TRBJ2-5
v_call: TRBV2

cdr3_aa: CASTFTSRSAGSYEQYF
cdr3_nt: TGTGCCAGCACCTTTACCTCCCGATCAGCGGGCTCCTACGAGCAGTACTTC
clone_size: NA
d_call: NA
j_call: TRBJ2-7
v_call: TRBV7-8

cdr3_aa: CASSASGGNYGYTF
cdr3_nt: TGTGCCAGCAGCGCGAGTGGGGGGAACTATGGCTACACCTTC
clone_size: NA
d_call: NA
j_call: TRBJ1-2
v_call: TRBV27

cdr3_aa: CASRRGTGVGYTF
cdr3_nt: TGTGCCAGCAGACGTGGGACAGGGGTTGGCTACACCTTC
clone_size: NA
d_call: TRBD1
j_call: TRBJ1-2
v_call: TRBV3-1/TRBV3-2

cdr3_aa: CASSLGTARMTALHF
cdr3_nt: TGTGCCAGCAGCTTAGGGACAGCTAGGATGACGGCCCTCCACTTT
clone_size: NA
d_call: NA
j_call: TRBJ1-6
v_call: TRBV7-6

cdr3_aa: CASPVEASYPYEQYF
cdr3_nt: TGCGCCAGCCCCGTTGAGGCGTCTTATCCCTACGAGCAGTACTTC
clone_size: many
d_call: NA
j_call: TRBJ2-7
v_call: TRBV5-1

cdr3_aa: CASTGQGAGYGYTF
cdr3_nt: TGCGCCAGCACCGGGCAGGGGGCTGGGTATGGCTACACCTTC
clone_size: few
d_call: TRBD1
j_call: TRBJ1-2
v_call: TRBV10-2

cdr3_aa: CASSRSYERTFF
cdr3_nt: TGTGCCAGCAGTAGATCCTACGAAAGAACCTTCTTT
clone_size: NA
d_call: NA
j_call: TRBJ1-1
v_call: TRBV2

cdr3_aa: CASSSRVTGANVLTF
cdr3_nt: TGTGCCAGTAGTTCCAGGGTAACCGGGGCCAACGTCCTGACTTTC
clone_size: NA
d_call: NA
j_call: TRBJ2-6
v_call: TRBV19

cdr3_aa: CASRLGVGDRGSGEQYF
cdr3_nt: TGTGCAAGTCGCTTAGGGGTAGGGGACAGGGGTTCGGGCGAGCAGTACTTC
clone_size: NA
d_call: NA
j_call: TRBJ2-7
v_call: TRBV12-2

cdr3_aa: CASSPPDKPGNTIYF
cdr3_nt: TGTGCCAGCTCACCACCGGACAAGCCTGGAAACACCATATATTTT
clone_size: NA
d_call: NA
j_call: TRBJ1-3
v_call: TRBV18